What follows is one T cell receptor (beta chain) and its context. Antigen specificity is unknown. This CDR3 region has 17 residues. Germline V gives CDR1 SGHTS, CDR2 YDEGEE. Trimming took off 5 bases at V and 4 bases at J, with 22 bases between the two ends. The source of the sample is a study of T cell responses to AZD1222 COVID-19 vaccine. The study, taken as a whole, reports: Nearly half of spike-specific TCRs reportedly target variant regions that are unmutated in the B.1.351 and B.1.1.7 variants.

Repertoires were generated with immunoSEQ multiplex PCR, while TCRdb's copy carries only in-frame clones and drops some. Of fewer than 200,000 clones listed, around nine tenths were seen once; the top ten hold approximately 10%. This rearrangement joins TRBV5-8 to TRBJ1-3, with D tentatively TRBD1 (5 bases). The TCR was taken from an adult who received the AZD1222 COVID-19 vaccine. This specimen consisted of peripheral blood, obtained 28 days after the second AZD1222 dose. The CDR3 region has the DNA TGTGCCAGCAGAAAACTCGCTGGGACGGTGGCCGGAAACACCATATATTTT. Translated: CASRKLAGTVAGNTIYF.